This TCR beta chain was obtained from a study of long-term antiretroviral therapy in people with HIV (dated by TCRdb to 2022 to 2024). Looking at the study overall: Collection of the earliest samples took place about a decade ahead of the 2015 WHO recommendation for immediate ART, at a time when ART was typically delayed until CD4 counts fell. No cross-contamination during QIAcube processing was seen in test extractions of a monoclonal T-cell line run alongside 30 or so polyclonal samples. Eleven of the 30 participants with HIV were female. Whether ART initiation and durable HIV suppression were associated with changes in peripheral blood TRB repertoire composition and diversity was tested in a retrospective serial study. From a few dozen adults with confirmed HIV infection, the cohort provided under 200 cryopreserved PBMC samples, gathered serially across a mean of about 6 years (range 1-12). Study-level results and caveats: The samples span the years 2004 to 2017, and the ART regimens used at that time may not be as effective as current regimens. Owing to limited PBMC availability, only the TCR beta chain was sequenced, without alpha chain pairing. Narrower CDR3 length ranges were observed in HIV repertoires than in controls, and an antigen-experienced repertoire with only a slight naive shift after ART was suggested by the network structure. Expanded TRB clones identified before ART initiation dominated the repertoire across all time points, though the dominance fluctuated and decreased in many PLHIV after ART. Starting ART was linked to a significant rise in TRB diversity, yet even with long-term ART the diversity remained significantly lower than in transplant donor controls. Inferences about post-ART repertoire changes were limited because no data were available on ART adherence, viral resistance or therapy changes. Because cell numbers in pre-ART samples were limited, unsorted PBMC were profiled instead of sorted CD4+ and CD8+ T cells.

Sequencing of the TRB variable region was done with the immunoSEQ hsTCRB v3.0 assay at survey level resolution. A depth of roughly 40,000-50,000 T-cell genomes per sample was targeted for TRB sequencing. An Illumina MiSeq with a v3 150-cycle kit was used to sequence the pooled TRB libraries. Per the source publication's procedure: Repertoire analysis ran in R within a reproducible Nextflow workflow covering QC, data transformation and analysis. Custom analyses were implemented in LymphoSeq2, an R package for AIRR-Seq data exploration. Several samples that yielded fewer than 5000 total TRB sequences were excluded, so that some 190 HIV repertoires were analyzed. Among the roughly 200 retained HIV repertoires, 55 to 65 were collected before ART initiation and about 130 were collected after ART initiation. Each repertoire was downsampled to 5000 TRB nucleotide sequences, and summary statistics were averaged across 100 downsampling iterations. The analysis kept only TRB sequences whose CDR3 regions were at least seven amino acids long. Diversity was measured with a Shannon entropy-derived clonality score and the Gini coefficient. In the repertoire networks, any two of the top 5000 CDR3 amino acid sequences were connected whenever the two sequences differed by an edit distance of one. For TRB CDR3 amino acid sequences, antigen specificity groups and MHC restriction were predicted with GLIPH2. Known CMV, EBV, HIV or tissue antigen associations were flagged by matching CDR3 amino acid sequences against VDJdb and McPAS-TCR. Pre-ART, post-ART and control groups were compared with Wilcoxon signed-rank tests and Holm-Bonferroni correction. TCRdb retrieved this table from immuneACCESS and kept in-frame rearrangements only. Not all clones are present; in checked studies, unresolved V genes account for under half, and no reason is known for the remainder. The DNA gave D and trimming, while V, J and clone size come from that table. Counted in this sample were tens of thousands of clones; roughly 94% of them appeared once. The ten biggest clones cover 3% to 3.5% of the sample.

To be included, a participant needed at least one PBMC sample from before ART initiation plus at least two post-ART samples. Every participant with HIV received treatment in the United States of America. Before DNA extraction, cryopreserved samples of about 1-11 million PBMC were thawed and then washed. At the time of the earliest PBMC sample, participants with HIV were aged between roughly 23 and 60 years. Per participant, PBMC samples came from 1-4 timepoints prior to ART initiation and 2-8 timepoints following ART initiation, for a median of 7 samples. Serial HIV viral load, CD4+ T-cell count, ART history and demographic data were obtained for every participant. Genomic DNA was extracted from unsorted PBMC with a Qiagen kit on a QIAcube, with processing performed in batches of 12 samples. To note about this clone: No cognate antigen has been identified for it. Within one base of it there is no much larger clone, and no base qualities were kept.

This receptor was taken from a man over 45 with HIV. The specimen was unsorted PBMCs, collected 5.3 years after starting antiretroviral therapy.

The DNA sequence is as follows: TGTGCCTACTCCCTCGACAGTTATGGCTACACCTTC. This yields the protein CAYSLDSYGYTF. The sequence joins TRBV30 to TRBJ1-2; TRBD1 is a possible D gene, resting on 5 matching bases. The junction shows trimming of 7 bases on V and 5 bases on J, plus 14 bases between the germline ends. The germline V gene encodes CDR1 GTSNPN and CDR2 SVGIG (reference sequence). The CDR3 covers 12 residues, taking in both the cysteine and the phenylalanine. Left in the record is the CDR3 DNA by itself, 36 bases read in frame from the first base.